The rows below give T cell receptor beta chains drawn from one sample of a study of Ad26.COV2.S vaccination and SARS-CoV-2 variants. The protocol was immunoSEQ multiplex PCR, while the TCRdb copy is restricted to in-frame clones and leaves out a portion. The repertoire holds a few hundred thousand clones, with over 75% as singletons. This specimen was peripheral blood, taken in a trial of Ad26.COV2.S vaccine versus placebo. The receptors stem from a person between 18 and 60 years old who received the Ad26.COV2.S COVID-19 vaccine or a placebo. CDR3s include the opening cysteine and the closing phenylalanine or tryptophan. A D gene is named only where the DNA matches it firmly. Size is omitted from some rows. Given values are once, few, many or a class for expanded clones.

CDR3 length	clone size	J gene	D gene	V gene	CDR3 protein	CDR3 DNA
16	NA	TRBJ2-7	NA	TRBV5-5	CASSLGWELMYYEQYF	TGTGCCAGCAGCTTGGGGTGGGAATTGATGTATTACGAGCAGTACTTC
16	NA	TRBJ1-3	NA	TRBV10-3	CAIGGRGSATGNTIYF	TGTGCCATCGGTGGGAGGGGCAGTGCGACTGGAAACACCATATATTTT
15	NA	TRBJ2-1	NA	TRBV12-5	CASGLVGQGSNEQFF	TGTGCTAGTGGTTTGGTCGGGCAAGGGAGCAATGAGCAGTTCTTC
16	NA	TRBJ1-6	NA	TRBV27	CASSLQSQPSNSPLHF	TGTGCCAGCAGTTTACAGTCACAGCCCTCTAATTCACCCCTCCACTTT
13	NA	TRBJ1-2	TRBD1	TRBV10-3	CAISGTGDDGYTF	TGTGCCATCAGTGGGACAGGGGATGACGGCTACACCTTC
14	NA	TRBJ2-3	TRBD1	TRBV28	CASSLDRVKDTQYF	TGTGCCAGCAGTTTGGACAGGGTGAAGGATACGCAGTATTTT
16	NA	TRBJ2-2	TRBD2	TRBV19	CASSRLAGLNTGELFF	TGTGCCAGTAGTAGACTAGCGGGGTTGAACACCGGGGAGCTGTTTTTT
14	NA	TRBJ2-1	TRBD1	TRBV28	CASSLRDQGDEQFF	TGTGCCAGCAGTTTAAGGGACCAGGGGGATGAGCAGTTCTTC
13	NA	TRBJ2-3	NA	TRBV19	CASSTVRADTQYF	TGTGCCAGTAGTACCGTCCGGGCAGATACGCAGTATTTT
17	NA	TRBJ2-7	TRBD2	TRBV2	CASSLPRLAGGQYEQYF	TGTGCCAGCAGTCTCCCTCGGCTAGCGGGGGGCCAATACGAGCAGTACTTC
13	few	TRBJ2-1	NA	TRBV11-3	CASSSGAYNEQFF	TGTGCCAGCAGCTCCGGGGCTTACAATGAGCAGTTCTTC
13	NA	TRBJ1-1	TRBD1	TRBV5-6	CASRLDRDTEAFF	TGTGCCAGCAGACTAGACAGGGACACTGAAGCTTTCTTT
15	NA	TRBJ2-5	NA	TRBV4-3	CASSQEGIPQETQYF	TGCGCCAGCAGCCAAGAGGGGATCCCTCAAGAGACCCAGTACTTC
15	NA	TRBJ2-7	TRBD2	TRBV5-1	CASSETSGGAREQYF	TGCGCCAGCAGCGAAACTAGCGGGGGGGCACGGGAGCAGTACTTC
14	NA	TRBJ1-2	NA	TRBV28	CASSLSTPNYGYTF	TGTGCCAGCAGTCTAAGTACACCTAACTATGGCTACACCTTC
15	NA	TRBJ1-4	NA	TRBV24-1	CATSDPTVANEKLFF	TGTGCCACCAGTGACCCGACAGTTGCTAATGAAAAACTGTTTTTT
16	NA	TRBJ2-1	TRBD2	TRBV6-2/TRBV6-3	CASSRGLAGGYNEQFF	TGTGCCAGCAGTCGAGGACTAGCGGGGGGCTACAATGAGCAGTTCTTC
14	once	TRBJ1-6	NA	TRBV6-5	CASSSTGIHSPLHF	TGTGCCAGCAGTTCAACAGGGATACATTCACCCCTCCACTTT
12	NA	TRBJ2-4	NA	TRBV5-8	CASSPRGLIQYF	TGTGCCAGCAGCCCCCGGGGTCTCATTCAGTACTTC
19	NA	TRBJ2-2	TRBD2	TRBV4-3	CASSQDSVSPSGVMGELFF	TGCGCCAGCAGCCAAGATTCAGTCTCCCCTAGCGGGGTAATGGGGGAGCTGTTTTTT
15	NA	TRBJ1-6	TRBD1	TRBV14	CASSQRTGTTSPLHF	TGTGCCAGCAGCCAACGGACAGGGACTACTTCACCCCTCCACTTT
13	NA	TRBJ1-5	NA	TRBV18	CASSPGGLQPQHF	TGTGCCAGCTCACCGGGGGGGCTTCAGCCCCAGCATTTT
18	NA	TRBJ2-7	NA	TRBV5-6	CASSSKDGGHRGAYEQYF	TGTGCCAGCAGCTCAAAAGATGGGGGACACCGAGGGGCCTACGAGCAGTACTTC
18	NA	TRBJ2-5	NA	TRBV4-1	CASSQSRQGRGSQETQYF	TGCGCCAGCAGCCAATCCCGACAGGGGAGGGGGTCCCAAGAGACCCAGTACTTC
12	NA	TRBJ1-3	NA	TRBV28	CASSQDGNTIYF	TGTGCCAGCAGTCAAGATGGAAACACCATATATTTT
13	NA	TRBJ2-1	NA	TRBV6-2/TRBV6-3	CASSYGAYNEQFF	TGTGCCAGCAGTTACGGTGCCTACAATGAGCAGTTCTTC
14	NA	TRBJ1-3	NA	TRBV5-1	CASSSVSSGNTIYF	TGCGCCAGCAGCAGCGTTAGCTCTGGAAACACCATATATTTT
13	NA	TRBJ2-5	NA	TRBV5-1	CASSPGVRETQYF	TGCGCCAGCAGCCCAGGAGTACGAGAGACCCAGTACTTC
14	NA	TRBJ1-4	NA	TRBV5-4	CASSRSNLNEKLFF	TGTGCCAGCAGCCGAAGTAATTTAAACGAAAAACTGTTTTTT
14	NA	TRBJ2-4	TRBD2	TRBV11-2	CASSLAGGLNIQYF	TGTGCCAGCAGCTTAGCGGGGGGATTAAACATTCAGTACTTC
16	once	TRBJ1-5	NA	TRBV4-1	CASSPEGVLDNQPQHF	TGCGCCAGCAGCCCAGAGGGGGTGTTGGACAATCAGCCCCAGCATTTT
14	NA	TRBJ1-1	NA	TRBV7-8	CASSRGTSYTEAFF	TGTGCCAGCAGCAGAGGGACGTCCTACACTGAAGCTTTCTTT
16	few	TRBJ1-4	NA	TRBV4-3	CASSQGGRATNEKLFF	TGCGCCAGCAGCCAAGGTGGTCGCGCAACTAATGAAAAACTGTTTTTT
14	NA	TRBJ2-7	NA	TRBV6-5	CASSSGLGMIEQYF	TGTGCCAGCAGTTCCGGACTGGGAATGATCGAGCAGTACTTC
14	NA	TRBJ2-6	NA	TRBV2	CASKKVTGANVLTF	TGTGCCAGCAAGAAGGTCACTGGGGCCAACGTCCTGACTTTC
16	NA	TRBJ1-4	NA	TRBV5-6	CASSQQGVVTNEKLFF	TGTGCCAGCAGCCAACAGGGAGTTGTGACTAATGAAAAACTGTTTTTT
14	NA	TRBJ2-5	TRBD1	TRBV29-1	CSVEVDRGPETQYF	TGCAGCGTTGAAGTGGACAGGGGGCCAGAGACCCAGTACTTC
16	NA	TRBJ1-6	NA	TRBV19	CASSNGQQASNSPLHF	TGTGCCAGTAGTAACGGACAACAGGCCTCTAATTCACCCCTCCACTTT
16	NA	TRBJ2-3	TRBD1	TRBV5-4	CASSQKRQGATDTQYF	TGTGCCAGCAGTCAAAAAAGACAGGGAGCGACAGATACGCAGTATTTT
15	NA	TRBJ2-7	NA	TRBV7-6	CASSLVGVPSYEQYF	TGTGCCAGCAGCTTAGTCGGGGTTCCCTCCTACGAGCAGTACTTC
15	NA	TRBJ1-1	NA	TRBV3-1/TRBV3-2	CASSQETVRYTEAFF	TGTGCCAGCAGCCAAGAGACCGTTCGGTACACTGAAGCTTTCTTT
16	NA	TRBJ1-4	NA	TRBV28	CASSNFDHSTNEKLFF	TGTGCCAGCAGCAACTTCGATCACTCAACTAATGAAAAACTGTTTTTT
18	NA	TRBJ2-6	NA	TRBV4-1	CASSLFIGLSSGANVLTF	TGCGCCAGCAGCCTCTTCATAGGGCTTAGCTCTGGGGCCAACGTCCTGACTTTC
16	NA	TRBJ1-6	NA	TRBV4-1	CASSQDVGISYSPLHF	TGCGCCAGCAGCCAAGACGTGGGGATCTCCTATTCACCCCTCCACTTT
16	NA	TRBJ1-4	TRBD1	TRBV6-5	CASSYSSGGESEKLFF	TGTGCCAGCAGTTACTCGTCAGGGGGAGAAAGTGAAAAACTGTTTTTT
16	NA	TRBJ1-1	NA	TRBV5-4	CASNGPEGLENTEAFF	TGTGCCAGCAACGGCCCGGAGGGTCTGGAGAACACTGAAGCTTTCTTT
15	NA	TRBJ2-3	NA	TRBV10-3	CAISARDSPQITQYF	TGTGCCATCAGTGCCCGGGACTCCCCACAGATTACGCAGTATTTT
13	NA	TRBJ1-2	TRBD1	TRBV6-5	CASGRGLGRGYTF	TGTGCCAGCGGCAGGGGGTTAGGTCGGGGCTACACCTTC
17	few	TRBJ1-2	TRBD1	TRBV15	CATSRAGSGTGDYGYTF	TGTGCCACCAGCAGAGCCGGGTCCGGGACAGGGGACTATGGCTACACCTTC
16	NA	TRBJ2-4	TRBD1	TRBV9	CASSATGGPSRNIQYF	TGTGCCAGCAGCGCCACAGGGGGCCCTTCAAGAAACATTCAGTACTTC
13	NA	TRBJ2-7	NA	TRBV5-1	CASSPHYEGEQYF	TGCGCCAGCAGCCCGCATTACGAGGGAGAGCAGTACTTC
16	NA	TRBJ1-2	TRBD1	TRBV4-3	CASSQDLQGVTYGYTF	TGCGCCAGCAGCCAAGATCTTCAGGGGGTCACCTATGGCTACACCTTC
15	NA	TRBJ1-5	NA	TRBV28	CASSVAGDSNQPQHF	TGTGCCAGCAGCGTAGCAGGGGATAGCAATCAGCCCCAGCATTTT